The following is a TCR beta chain sequence with its context. The data stem from a study of blood T cell repertoires in COVID-19. Study in general: Sites across the United States, Italy and Spain contributed samples from acute and convalescent COVID-19. From T cells, B-cell-depleted T cells, or PBMCs came the material, which was cDNA or gDNA.

CDR3 length: 15 amino acids. The germline gives CDR1 MNHEY, CDR2 SVGAGI. V gave up 5 bases and J gave up 1 base, with 12 bases separating them. Original processing methods: Estimated nucleated cell counts came from reference gene primer amplification. This table comes from immunoSEQ multiplex PCR, and its TCRdb copy is limited to in-frame clones, with some not included. That table gives V, J and clone size, and the DNA gave D and trimming. The table records approximately 250,000 clones, less than 90% of them present only once. This TCR was sampled from a man aged 60 to 75 with acute or convalescent COVID-19. The chain joins TRBV6-5 to TRBJ2-1; perhaps TRBD2 as D (5 bases). The sequenced sample consisted of peripheral blood. The CDR3 DNA sequence: TGTGCCAGCAGTCCCACTCGGGATTCCTACAATGAGCAGTTCTTC. Translation gives CASSPTRDSYNEQFF.